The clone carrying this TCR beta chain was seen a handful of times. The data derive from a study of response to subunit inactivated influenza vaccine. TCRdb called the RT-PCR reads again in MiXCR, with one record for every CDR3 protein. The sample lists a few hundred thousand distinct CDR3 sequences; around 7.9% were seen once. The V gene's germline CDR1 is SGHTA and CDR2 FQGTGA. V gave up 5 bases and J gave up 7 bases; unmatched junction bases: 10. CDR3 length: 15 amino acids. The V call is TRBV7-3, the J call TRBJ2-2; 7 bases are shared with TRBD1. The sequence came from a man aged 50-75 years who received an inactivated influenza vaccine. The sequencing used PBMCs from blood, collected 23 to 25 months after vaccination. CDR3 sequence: CASSPQLTGRGELFF. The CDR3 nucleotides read TGTGCCAGCAGCCCCCAACTGACAGGGCGCGGGGAGCTGTTTTTT.